This TCR beta chain was sequenced during a study of blood T cells in healthy people across ages. Across the study: Template-switching capture recovered about one barcoded beta molecule per two T cells.

Caucasian individuals from Russia who were healthy and aged 6 to 90 acted as donors. This clonotype was detected a few times. V was cut by 6 bases and J by 6 bases, with 12 bases left in between. The CDR3 covers 13 residues. Alongside a J-beta primer mix, a sample-barcoded 5' primer served in a second PCR lasting roughly 6 to 11 cycles. TCRdb processed the 5' RACE reads anew with MiXCR; each CDR3 protein has one entry. The sample lists approximately 690,000 distinct CDR3 sequences, roughly two fifths occurring once. This sequence originates from an elderly man in good health. The V gene is TRBV12-3 or TRBV12-4, the J gene TRBJ1-5, with D unclear. Input material: blood. CDR3 sequence (DNA): TGTGCCAGCAGGCAAGGAAGGGTTCAGCCCCAGCATTTT. Translated, it gives CASRQGRVQPQHF.